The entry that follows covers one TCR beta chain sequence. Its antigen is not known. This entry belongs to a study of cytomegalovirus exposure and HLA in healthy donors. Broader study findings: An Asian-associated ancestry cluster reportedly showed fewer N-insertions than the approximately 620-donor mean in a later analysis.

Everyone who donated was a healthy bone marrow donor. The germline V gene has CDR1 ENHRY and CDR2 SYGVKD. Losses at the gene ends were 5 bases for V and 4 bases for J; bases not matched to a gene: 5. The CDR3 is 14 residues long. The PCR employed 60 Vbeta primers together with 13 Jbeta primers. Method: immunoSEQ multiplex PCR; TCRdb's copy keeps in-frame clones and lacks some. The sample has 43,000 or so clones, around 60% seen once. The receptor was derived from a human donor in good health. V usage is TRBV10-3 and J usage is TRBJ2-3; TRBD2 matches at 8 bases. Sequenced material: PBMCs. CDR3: CAISPRGGADTQYF. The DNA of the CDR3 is TGTGCCATCAGTCCCCGGGGGGGGGCAGATACGCAGTATTTT.